This TCR beta chain originates from a study of blood T cell repertoires in COVID-19. The overall study: Samples taken during acute and convalescent COVID-19 were collected in the United States, Italy and Spain. Nucleic acid was either cDNA or gDNA, and it came from T cells, B-cell-depleted T cells, or PBMCs.

Some clones are missing from TCRdb's copy, which holds only in-frame ones; the method was immunoSEQ multiplex PCR. The table shows about 94,000 clones, with more than 65% occurring only once. Trimming took off 6 bases at V and 0 bases at J, with 15 bases between the two ends. This CDR3 has 15 amino acids. Germline values: CDR1 LNHDA, CDR2 SQIVND (reference sequence). The sequence derives from a man in his 60s with acute or convalescent COVID-19. The sequenced material came from peripheral blood. The chain couples TRBV19 to TRBJ2-7, with D perhaps TRBD2 (6 bases). CDR3 protein: CASREGNYPSYEQYF. DNA of the CDR3: TGTGCCAGTAGGGAGGGGAACTACCCCTCCTACGAGCAGTACTTC.